What follows is one T cell receptor beta chain and its context. Its antigen is unidentified. Its ends do not fully match the called genes, so a read error is possible. Primers included in the PCR were 60 Vbeta and 13 Jbeta primers. Only in-frame clones appear in the TCRdb table, and some are missing; sequencing was by immunoSEQ multiplex PCR. The sample lists about 83,000 clones; about four fifths were seen once. Germline CDR1 reads SEHNR; CDR2 reads FQNEAQ (reference sequence). The CDR3 totals 16 residues. These data originate in a study of cytomegalovirus exposure and HLA in healthy donors. Across the whole study: The roughly 100 million unique TCR beta sequences, from around 200 million T cells, were found by an earlier analysis. Study results and caveats: Rarity marked most TCR sequences, yet some public TCRs occurred in many donors. Cytomegalovirus-associated status was assigned to fewer than 200 TCR beta chains. For TCR beta chains, V- and J-gene trimming was later linked to a missense DCLRE1C variant.

Sequencing input: PBMCs. The J gene is TRBJ2-1, the V gene TRBV7-9, with 10 bases lining up with TRBD2. The TCR sequence derives from a woman aged 30 to 39 in good health and CMV-seronegative. In DNA form, the CDR3 reads TGTTCCAGCAGCTTAGCTCTAGCGGGAGTGTACAATGAGCAGTTCTTC. Its protein product is CSSSLALAGVYNEQFF.